This T cell receptor (beta chain) was retrieved from a study of CD8 T cells in Susac syndrome. Details on this clonotype: What it recognizes is unknown.

General observations from the study: Total CD8+ repertoires held roughly 16 Susac-specific public clones, while CD8+ TEMRA repertoires held about five.

Random hexamers were used to reverse transcribe roughly 0.45 to 1 ug of RNA. Each CDR3 protein gets one entry after TCRdb re-called the immunoSEQ multiplex PCR reads with MiXCR. The sample holds 95,000 to 150,000 distinct CDR3 sequences; about 93% are singletons and the top ten take over 0.2%. The CDR3 has 15 residues. The V and J ends lost 4 bases and 1 base, in that order; junction bases with no gene match: 8. Germline assignment: CDR1 DFQATT and CDR2 SNEGSKA (reference sequence). Material: CD8+ T cells from PBMCs. The chain links TRBV20-1 to TRBJ2-5, with TRBD1 matching 8 bases. The sequence derives from a human donor with Susac syndrome. In DNA, the CDR3 is TGCAGTGCTACGGGGAGACAGGGGCGCCAAGAGACCCAGTACTTC. Translating gives CSATGRQGRQETQYF.